A single sample is the source of the 23 T cell receptor beta chains below, sequenced in a study of response to subunit inactivated influenza vaccine. TCRdb re-derived calls from the RT-PCR reads in MiXCR, one entry per CDR3 protein. The data show hundreds of thousands of distinct CDR3 sequences, with roughly 23% seen just once and under 2.5% held by the top ten. The material sequenced was CD4+ T cells sorted from PBMCs, taken about 5 days after vaccination. The receptors come from a man aged 50-59 years who received an inactivated influenza vaccine.

V gene TRBV5-1 combines with J gene TRBJ2-3, with D unresolved. The V gene's germline CDR1 is SGHRS and CDR2 YFSETQ. This CDR3 has 16 amino acids. With 3 bases removed from V and 2 bases from J, the gap between germline ends came to 16 bases. The CDR3 loop is CASSSVTYTPTDTQYF. The CDR3 nucleotides read TGCGCCAGCAGCTCGGTGACTTATACACCCACAGATACGCAGTATTTT.

This clonotype has just a few counts. CDR3 loop: CASSPVLGQSSYNEQFF. The CDR3 coding sequence is TGTGCCAGCAGCCCCGTACTCGGACAGAGCTCCTACAATGAGCAGTTCTTC. The rearrangement links TRBV3-1 to TRBJ2-1, with a weak D call TRBD1 (6 bases). The germline V gene encodes CDR1 LGHDT and CDR2 YNNKEL (reference sequence). V was trimmed by 4 bases and J by 0 bases, leaving 16 bases between them. This CDR3 contains 17 residues.

This clonotype has only a few counts. This chain links TRBV12-3 or TRBV12-4 with TRBJ2-2, with 9 bases lining up with TRBD1. The CDR3 has 15 amino acids. V trimming: 5 bases; J trimming: 5 bases; junction bases outside the gene matches: 6. CDR3 protein: CASSRTGTGTGELFF. CDR3 sequence (DNA): TGTGCCAGCAGTAGAACCGGGACAGGGACCGGGGAGCTGTTTTTT.

V gene TRBV27 combines with J gene TRBJ2-4; 8 nucleotides match TRBD1. The V and J ends lost 3 bases and 7 bases, in that order; junction bases with no gene match: 5. CDR1 MNHEY and CDR2 SMNVEV come from the germline V gene (reference sequence). The CDR3 covers 14 residues. For the CDR3, the DNA is TGTGCCAGCAGTTTCGGACAGGGCATGAACATTCAGTACTTC. Its translation is CASSFGQGMNIQYF.

V and J are TRBV4-2 and TRBJ2-7; 16 bases match TRBD2. This CDR3 is 15 amino acids long. V was pared by 4 bases and J by 7 bases, with 4 bases of the junction left unmatched. The germline CDR1 and CDR2 sequences are LGHNA and YNFKEQ. This CDR3 is CASSLGLAGGSEQYF. The DNA for the CDR3 is TGTGCCAGCAGCCTGGGACTAGCGGGAGGGTCTGAGCAGTACTTC.

The chain employs TRBV4-1 and TRBJ2-3, with a tentative D call TRBD2 (6 bases). V lost 3 bases and J 3 bases, leaving 13 bases between the germline ends. This CDR3 has 15 residues. Germline CDR1 MGHRA, CDR2 YSYEKL. This CDR3 reads CASSQMDGGTDTQYF. The CDR3 DNA follows: TGCGCCAGCAGCCAGATGGATGGGGGGACAGATACGCAGTATTTT.

This clonotype was detected only a few times. The gene calls are TRBV5-1 and TRBJ1-1; D is undetermined. This CDR3 comprises 15 residues. From germline, CDR1 is SGHRS and CDR2 YFSETQ. Trimming stripped 4 bases from V and 1 base from J, with 14 bases between. In DNA form, the CDR3 reads TGCGCCAGCAGCCTGTCAGGACCGAAGAACACTGAAGCTTTCTTT. It specifies CASSLSGPKNTEAFF.

The CDR3 bases are TGTGCCAGCAGCCAAGTCGTCGGCGTGTCCACAGATACGCAGTATTTT. It codes for CASSQVVGVSTDTQYF. The chain employs TRBV3-1 and TRBJ2-3; D not resolved. The CDR3 is made up of 16 amino acids. Trimming cost V 1 base and J 2 bases, with 13 bases left between them. The germline gives CDR1 LGHDT, CDR2 YNNKEL (reference sequence).

The chain couples TRBV20-1 to TRBJ2-3, with 7 bases lining up with TRBD2. The trim removed 2 bases at V and 2 bases at J, leaving 7 bases unmatched. Germline V gives CDR1 DFQATT, CDR2 SNEGSKA (reference sequence). CDR3 length: 15 amino acids. The CDR3 DNA reads TGCAGTGCTAGAAGACTAGCACGGCCCACAGATACGCAGTATTTT. It specifies CSARRLARPTDTQYF.

The table lists this clonotype with a few counts. The chain joins TRBV7-2 to TRBJ2-2; D remains unclear. CDR3 size: 14 residues. CDR1 SGHTA and CDR2 FQGNSA come from the germline V gene. Trimming cost V 3 bases and J 4 bases, with 9 bases left between them. The CDR3 region is CASSLNRVTGELFF. The CDR3 DNA reads as TGTGCCAGCAGCTTGAACCGGGTCACCGGGGAGCTGTTTTTT.

J is TRBJ2-1 and V is TRBV9; D may be TRBD2 (6 bases). The V end was cut by 2 bases, the J end by 0 bases, with 12 bases between. Germline V gene data show CDR1 as SGDLS and CDR2 as YYNGEE. This CDR3 comprises 16 residues. CDR3 protein: CASSVGLTSSYNEQFF. CDR3 nucleotide sequence: TGTGCCAGCAGCGTGGGACTCACTAGCTCCTACAATGAGCAGTTCTTC. Full variable domain (outside the CDR3, taken from reference TRBV9 and TRBJ2-1): DSGVTQTPKHLITATGQRVTLRCSPRSGDLSVYWYQQSLDQGLQFLIQYYNGEERAKGNILERFSAQQFPDLHSELNLSSLELGDSALYFCASSVGLTSSYNEQFFGPGTRLTVL.

This chain connects TRBV7-6 to TRBJ1-3, with unresolved D. The CDR3 loop spans 13 amino acids. V was clipped by 5 bases and J by 4 bases, with 9 bases between them. The germline V gene encodes CDR1 SGHVS and CDR2 FNYEAQ. DNA of the CDR3: TGTGCCAGCAGCGAACCCAAGGGAAACACCATATATTTT. This encodes CASSEPKGNTIYF.

This clonotype occurred a few times. This chain connects TRBV12-3 or TRBV12-4 to TRBJ1-4, with unresolved D. V was shortened by 1 base and J by 10 bases, with 10 bases between the two germline ends. The CDR3 loop spans 13 amino acids. Here the CDR3 reads CASSLGSSGKLFF. For the CDR3, the DNA is TGTGCCAGCAGTTTAGGATCGAGCGGAAAACTGTTTTTT.

The chain couples TRBV11-2 to TRBJ2-2; no definite D call. Trimming shortened V by 2 bases and J by 7 bases, and 11 bases separated the two germline ends. Germline CDR1 is SGHAT and CDR2 is FQNNGV. The CDR3 covers 14 residues. CDR3 sequence (DNA): TGTGCCAGCAGCTTAAGATGGGATTTCGGGGAGCTGTTTTTT. Protein: CASSLRWDFGELFF.

The gene calls are TRBV12-3 or TRBV12-4 and TRBJ2-5; 8 bases map to TRBD2. The V segment lost 0 bases and the J segment 6 bases; nucleotides outside the gene matches: 6. The CDR3 loop spans 15 amino acids. This CDR3 is CASSLASGSGKTQYF. The CDR3 nucleotides are TGTGCCAGCAGTTTAGCGAGCGGGAGCGGGAAGACCCAGTACTTC.

This clonotype was found a few times. The rearrangement links TRBV11-2 to TRBJ2-1, with 11 positions matching TRBD2. With V trimmed by 5 bases and J by 0 bases, 6 bases remained unmatched. This CDR3 region has 17 residues. Germline CDR1 is SGHAT and CDR2 is FQNNGV. The CDR3 loop reads CASSINSGGASYNEQFF. The CDR3 DNA is TGTGCCAGCAGCATCAATAGCGGGGGGGCCTCCTACAATGAGCAGTTCTTC.

In its sample, this clonotype was seen a few times. The chain is built from TRBV7-9 and TRBJ1-5, with a possible D match to TRBD1 (5 bases). Germline CDR1 and CDR2: SEHNR and FQNEAQ (reference sequence). Trimming pared 5 bases from V and 6 bases from J, leaving 11 bases between. This CDR3 spans 13 amino acids. The CDR3 reads CASSAGGSQPQHF. The CDR3 coding sequence is TGTGCCAGCAGCGCCGGGGGGAGTCAGCCCCAGCATTTT.

This clonotype was counted between two and nine times. This sequence joins TRBV4-2 and TRBJ2-3; TRBD2 matches 10 bases. The CDR3 contains 16 residues. The V segment lost 1 base and the J segment 1 base; nucleotides outside the gene matches: 2. In germline, CDR1 is LGHNA, CDR2 YNFKEQ. The CDR3 protein is CASSQGLAGGTDTQYF. CDR3 coding DNA: TGTGCCAGCAGCCAAGGCCTAGCGGGGGGCACAGATACGCAGTATTTT.

This sequence joins TRBV5-5 and TRBJ1-1; 10 bases match TRBD1. The V segment lost 4 bases and the J segment 6 bases; nucleotides outside the gene matches: 6. The CDR3 runs to 14 residues. CDR1 SGHKS and CDR2 YYEKEE come from the germline V gene (reference sequence). The CDR3 coding sequence is TGTGCCAGCAGCCTGACAGGGGGCCGGGCTGAAGCTTTCTTT. It is translated as CASSLTGGRAEAFF.

This clonotype was counted a few times. The chain carries TRBV5-5 and TRBJ1-2; D uncertain. CDR1 and CDR2 from the germline V gene are SGHKS and YYEKEE (reference sequence). V was cut by 2 bases and J by 6 bases, with 11 bases left in between. The CDR3 is 13 amino acids. The CDR3: CASSFLSGDGYTF. CDR3 DNA sequence: TGTGCCAGCAGCTTCCTGTCCGGTGATGGCTACACCTTC. Full variable domain (missing parts from reference TRBV5-5 and TRBJ1-2): DAGVTQSPTHLIKTRGQQVTLRCSPISGHKSVSWYQQVLGQGPQFIFQYYEKEERGRGNFPDRFSARQFPNYSSELNVNALLLGDSALYLCASSFLSGDGYTFGSGTRLTVV.

This clonotype was seen only a few times. The V gene is TRBV12-3 or TRBV12-4, the J gene TRBJ1-2; TRBD1 is a possible D gene (5 bases). Trimming left V 6 bases short and J 8 bases short, with 16 bases between. CDR3 length: 13 residues. The CDR3 here is CASSRDGGGGYTF. The CDR3 DNA reads as TGTGCCAGCAGCCGAGACGGGGGGGGAGGCTACACCTTC.

The rearrangement links TRBV6-2 or TRBV6-3 to TRBJ2-7; D possibly corresponds to TRBD1 (6 bases). The CDR3 spans 14 residues. Trimming took off 6 bases at V and 1 base at J, with 13 bases between the two ends. Germline V gene sequence: CDR1 MNHEY, CDR2 SVGEGT. The CDR3, as DNA: TGTGCCAGCAGATTCCGACAGGATTCCTACGAGCAGTACTTC. Amino acid sequence: CASRFRQDSYEQYF.

The chain uses TRBV7-7 and TRBJ2-2, with D maybe TRBD2 (5 bases). The CDR3 has 13 residues. Germline V gene sequence: CDR1 SSHAT, CDR2 FNYEAQ (reference sequence). The CDR3 DNA sequence: TGTGCTAGCGCCCCGTCCTGGGCCGGGGAGCTGTTTTTT. This encodes CASAPSWAGELFF.